This T cell receptor beta chain comes out of a study of blood T cell repertoires in COVID-19 (dated by TCRdb to 2020 to 2022). Study-level background: The collaborator samples originated in the United States, Italy and Spain and spanned the acute and convalescent phases of COVID-19. The material from the prospective study consisted of cDNA or gDNA derived from T cells, B-cell-depleted T cells, or PBMCs. Deeply sampled blood TCRbeta repertoires from subjects exposed to, actively infected with, or recovered from COVID-19 were included in the dataset. The repertoires were made available in a free public database intended to serve as a resource for research on the immune response to SARS-CoV-2. Samples were obtained from the ongoing ImmuneRACE study (first 160 participants) and from 1,000 to 1,500 subjects provided by 6 global collaborators. The sample metadata nearly always contained a de-identified subject ID, COVID-19 status, age in years and sex. Where available, HLA class I and class II types were taken from metadata supplied by the sample provider and were not determined by assay-based typing.

Worth noting for this clone: This receptor's antigen is unknown. No base-level quality is on record; no much larger clone is a single base apart.

The study at large found these results: Clinical and demographic metadata were provided uncurated, with the amount varying by source and participant.

Enrolling through a virtual design, the prospective study's participants ranged in age from roughly 18 to 89 years and lived across about two dozen United States geographic areas. In the prospective study, participants were assigned to cohorts based on the clinical history participants reported in a screening survey and a study questionnaire. Mobile phlebotomists in the prospective study collected whole blood, serum and a nasopharyngeal or oropharyngeal swab from every participant. Over an approximately 2-month period, participants in the prospective study had the option of providing additional blood draws and questionnaires. Before DNA extraction, blood samples from the prospective study were shipped at room temperature or frozen. TCRbeta CDR3 regions were amplified from genomic DNA using the immunoSEQ Assay, a bias-controlled multiplex PCR. Per the source publication's procedure: The number of nucleated cells in each sample was estimated from the amplification of reference gene primers within the assay. To quantify the absolute abundance of each unique TCRbeta CDR3 rearrangement, sequence reads were collapsed and filtered. Productive Simpson clonality was computed per sample as the square root of Simpson's diversity index over productive rearrangements. The table was pulled from immuneACCESS by TCRdb, which kept in-frame rearrangements only. Such tables lose some clones; where checked, under half of the loss comes from unresolved V genes, and the rest has no known cause. The V and J calls and clone size were taken over from that table, and D and trimming were inferred from the DNA. A total of approximately 390,000 clones appear in this sample, approximately 85% of them only once. Over 2% of the sample is held by the ten biggest clonotypes.

Here V drops 0 bases and J drops 6 bases, and the junction holds 3 bases not matched to any gene. The germline V gene sets CDR1 to SGDLS and CDR2 to YYNGEE. The CDR3 goes from the cysteine to the phenylalanine over 14 residues. CDR3 DNA only is kept here, 42 bases in frame from base 1. Sequencing was done on a sample of PBMCs or T cells enriched from blood (not recorded which). This clonotype was sampled from a woman aged 40 to 50 with acute COVID-19. The rearrangement combines TRBV9 with TRBJ2-3; a stretch of 8 junction bases matches TRBD1. The CDR3 reads CASSVGTGPDTQYF. The DNA is as follows: TGTGCCAGCAGCGTAGGGACAGGGCCCGATACGCAGTATTTT. The CDR3, completed at both ends by the reference TRBV9 and TRBJ2-3 genes, gives the full variable domain DSGVTQTPKHLITATGQRVTLRCSPRSGDLSVYWYQQSLDQGLQFLIQYYNGEERAKGNILERFSAQQFPDLHSELNLSSLELGDSALYFCASSVGTGPDTQYFGPGTRLTVL.